These T cell receptor beta chains were read from a single sample in a study of tissue T cells after allogeneic stem cell transplantation. Method: immunoSEQ multiplex PCR; TCRdb's copy keeps in-frame clones and lacks some. Here the sample spans roughly 30,000 clones, 85% to 90% being singletons. Sequenced material: blood, taken before transplantation. Source of these receptors: a woman aged 18 to 55 who later had graft-versus-host disease after an allogeneic stem cell transplant. Each CDR3 is given with its conserved first and last residue. A D gene is named only where the DNA matches it firmly. A row's size may be missing; if present it is once, few, many or a size class.

CDR3aa: CASSTGHTDTQYF
CDR3nt: TGTGCCAGCAGTACAGGGCACACAGATACGCAGTATTTT
d_gene: -
v_gene: TRBV7-9
abundance: -
j_gene: TRBJ2-3

CDR3aa: CATSRDGRATTGELFF
CDR3nt: TGTGCCACCAGCAGAGATGGCAGGGCAACGACCGGGGAGCTGTTTTTT
d_gene: -
v_gene: TRBV15
abundance: -
j_gene: TRBJ2-2

CDR3aa: CASSPQGRADGYTF
CDR3nt: TGCGCCAGCAGCCCTCAGGGCAGGGCGGATGGCTACACCTTC
d_gene: -
v_gene: TRBV4-3
abundance: -
j_gene: TRBJ1-2

CDR3aa: CASSQDRKNTEAFF
CDR3nt: TGCGCCAGCAGCCAAGATCGGAAGAACACTGAAGCTTTCTTT
d_gene: -
v_gene: TRBV4-3
abundance: few
j_gene: TRBJ1-1

CDR3aa: CASSLVQGTYNEQFF
CDR3nt: TGTGCCAGCAGCTTGGTTCAGGGTACCTACAATGAGCAGTTCTTC
d_gene: -
v_gene: TRBV5-4
abundance: -
j_gene: TRBJ2-1

CDR3aa: CASSKDAEPTQPQHF
CDR3nt: TGTGCCAGTAGTAAGGACGCAGAGCCGACTCAGCCCCAGCATTTT
d_gene: -
v_gene: TRBV19
abundance: -
j_gene: TRBJ1-5

CDR3aa: CATSDGHEAFF
CDR3nt: TGTGCCACCAGTGATGGCCACGAAGCTTTCTTT
d_gene: -
v_gene: TRBV24-1
abundance: -
j_gene: TRBJ1-1

CDR3aa: CASSIVFGDTEAFF
CDR3nt: TGTGCCAGTAGTATAGTCTTCGGGGACACTGAAGCTTTCTTT
d_gene: -
v_gene: TRBV19
abundance: -
j_gene: TRBJ1-1

CDR3aa: CASSPTLTGLDEKLFF
CDR3nt: TGTGCCAGCAGCCCTACGTTAACAGGGTTGGATGAAAAACTGTTTTTT
d_gene: -
v_gene: TRBV3-1/TRBV3-2
abundance: -
j_gene: TRBJ1-4

CDR3aa: CASSSATATGELFF
CDR3nt: TGCGCCAGCAGCTCCGCCACGGCCACCGGGGAGCTGTTTTTT
d_gene: -
v_gene: TRBV5-1
abundance: -
j_gene: TRBJ2-2

CDR3aa: CASSPRGHANTGELFF
CDR3nt: TGTGCCAGCAGCCCCCGCGGACACGCGAACACCGGGGAGCTGTTTTTT
d_gene: -
v_gene: TRBV11-3
abundance: -
j_gene: TRBJ2-2

CDR3aa: CASSSPGQGTNIQYF
CDR3nt: TGTGCCAGCAGTTCCCCTGGACAGGGAACAAACATTCAGTACTTC
d_gene: TRBD1
v_gene: TRBV28
abundance: -
j_gene: TRBJ2-4

CDR3aa: CASSQDGGPSNEQFF
CDR3nt: TGTGCCAGCAGCCAAGATGGGGGGCCCAGCAATGAGCAGTTCTTC
d_gene: -
v_gene: TRBV4-2
abundance: -
j_gene: TRBJ2-1

CDR3aa: CASSFYLAGGVRNEQFF
CDR3nt: TGTGCCAGCAGTTTTTACCTAGCGGGAGGCGTCCGCAATGAGCAGTTCTTC
d_gene: TRBD2
v_gene: TRBV27
abundance: -
j_gene: TRBJ2-1

CDR3aa: CASSPTGHSYEQYF
CDR3nt: TGTGCCAGCAGCCCGACAGGTCATTCCTACGAGCAGTACTTC
d_gene: -
v_gene: TRBV7-9
abundance: -
j_gene: TRBJ2-7

CDR3aa: CAWSVGGGGTSPLHF
CDR3nt: TGTGCCTGGAGTGTAGGTGGAGGGGGCACTTCACCCCTCCACTTT
d_gene: TRBD1
v_gene: TRBV30
abundance: -
j_gene: TRBJ1-6

CDR3aa: CASGQGVSYEQYF
CDR3nt: TGTGCCAGCGGACAGGGGGTCTCCTACGAGCAGTACTTC
d_gene: TRBD1
v_gene: TRBV5-6
abundance: -
j_gene: TRBJ2-7

CDR3aa: CASSRDRSDNQPQHF
CDR3nt: TGTGCCAGCAGCCGAGACAGGTCGGACAACCAGCCCCAGCATTTT
d_gene: -
v_gene: TRBV5-5
abundance: -
j_gene: TRBJ1-5

CDR3aa: CASSLGTSGGATDTQYF
CDR3nt: TGCGCCAGCAGCTTGGGGACTAGCGGGGGGGCCACAGATACGCAGTATTTT
d_gene: TRBD2
v_gene: TRBV5-1
abundance: -
j_gene: TRBJ2-3

CDR3aa: CASSEAGTGGYEQYF
CDR3nt: TGTGCCAGCAGTGAAGCGGGGACAGGGGGCTACGAGCAGTACTTC
d_gene: TRBD1
v_gene: TRBV6-1
abundance: -
j_gene: TRBJ2-7

CDR3aa: CASSQGAEAFF
CDR3nt: TGTGCCAGCAGCCAAGGAGCTGAAGCTTTCTTT
d_gene: -
v_gene: TRBV4-2
abundance: -
j_gene: TRBJ1-1

CDR3aa: CASCDVLGAVDDTEAFF
CDR3nt: TGTGCCAGTTGCGATGTCTTGGGGGCCGTGGATGACACTGAAGCTTTCTTT
d_gene: -
v_gene: TRBV19
abundance: -
j_gene: TRBJ1-1

CDR3aa: CASSHGLAGNTGELFF
CDR3nt: TGTGCCAGCTCACATGGACTAGCGGGTAACACCGGGGAGCTGTTTTTT
d_gene: TRBD2
v_gene: TRBV18
abundance: -
j_gene: TRBJ2-2

CDR3aa: CASSIHLAYDGYTF
CDR3nt: TGTGCCAGTAGTATTCATCTAGCCTACGATGGCTACACCTTC
d_gene: -
v_gene: TRBV19
abundance: once
j_gene: TRBJ1-2

CDR3aa: CASSPFGASPKNGYTF
CDR3nt: TGTGCCAGCAGCCCCTTCGGGGCCTCCCCCAAGAATGGCTACACCTTC
d_gene: -
v_gene: TRBV3-1/TRBV3-2
abundance: -
j_gene: TRBJ1-2

CDR3aa: CAWRSGSRYTF
CDR3nt: TGTGCCTGGAGATCGGGATCCCGCTACACCTTC
d_gene: -
v_gene: TRBV30
abundance: -
j_gene: TRBJ1-2

CDR3aa: CASRKRPESRETQYF
CDR3nt: TGTGCCAGCAGAAAAAGGCCCGAAAGCAGAGAGACCCAGTACTTC
d_gene: -
v_gene: TRBV7-2
abundance: -
j_gene: TRBJ2-5

CDR3aa: CASRYGEEMNTEAFF
CDR3nt: TGTGCCAGTAGATATGGCGAGGAGATGAACACTGAAGCTTTCTTT
d_gene: -
v_gene: TRBV19
abundance: -
j_gene: TRBJ1-1

CDR3aa: CASSLYNNEQFF
CDR3nt: TGTGCCAGCAGCCTCTATAACAATGAGCAGTTCTTC
d_gene: -
v_gene: TRBV7-8
abundance: -
j_gene: TRBJ2-1

CDR3aa: CATVQGATEAFF
CDR3nt: TGTGCCACCGTGCAGGGGGCGACTGAAGCTTTCTTT
d_gene: TRBD1
v_gene: TRBV19
abundance: -
j_gene: TRBJ1-1

CDR3aa: CASSDQGGRRSSNGYTF
CDR3nt: TGTGCCAGCAGTGACCAGGGGGGAAGGCGCTCGTCGAATGGCTACACCTTC
d_gene: -
v_gene: TRBV21-1
abundance: -
j_gene: TRBJ1-2

CDR3aa: CASSETPPGTQYF
CDR3nt: TGTGCCAGCAGTGAAACCCCCCCAGGGACCCAGTACTTC
d_gene: -
v_gene: TRBV6-1
abundance: -
j_gene: TRBJ2-5

CDR3aa: CASSPPGSQDTQYF
CDR3nt: TGTGCCAGCTCACCACCGGGTAGTCAAGATACGCAGTATTTT
d_gene: -
v_gene: TRBV18
abundance: -
j_gene: TRBJ2-3

CDR3aa: CASSSRQGAAGEQYF
CDR3nt: TGTGCCAGCAGTAGCAGACAGGGGGCGGCGGGGGAGCAGTACTTC
d_gene: TRBD1
v_gene: TRBV6-5
abundance: -
j_gene: TRBJ2-7

CDR3aa: CASSFACHNF
CDR3nt: TGTGCCAGTAGTTTCGCGTGTCATAACTTT
d_gene: -
v_gene: TRBV19
abundance: -
j_gene: TRBJ1-6

CDR3aa: CASSVSGTGNEKLFF
CDR3nt: TGTGCCAGTAGTGTATCCGGGACAGGAAATGAAAAACTGTTTTTT
d_gene: TRBD1
v_gene: TRBV19
abundance: few
j_gene: TRBJ1-4

CDR3aa: CAWSGGTSEQYF
CDR3nt: TGTGCCTGGAGTGGAGGGACCTCGGAACAGTACTTC
d_gene: -
v_gene: TRBV30
abundance: -
j_gene: TRBJ2-7

CDR3aa: CASSQASGRGDSYEQYF
CDR3nt: TGCGCCAGCAGCCAAGCCTCGGGGCGGGGGGACTCCTACGAGCAGTACTTC
d_gene: TRBD2
v_gene: TRBV4-1
abundance: -
j_gene: TRBJ2-7

CDR3aa: CASSPYSEPYEQYF
CDR3nt: TGTGCCAGCAGCCCCTACTCGGAGCCCTACGAGCAGTACTTC
d_gene: -
v_gene: TRBV7-8
abundance: -
j_gene: TRBJ2-7

CDR3aa: CASSLALSNRGGVKQYF
CDR3nt: TGTGCCAGCAGCTTGGCCTTGAGCAACAGGGGAGGTGTTAAGCAGTACTTC
d_gene: -
v_gene: TRBV5-5
abundance: -
j_gene: TRBJ2-7

CDR3aa: CASSPLGSYEQYF
CDR3nt: TGTGCCAGCAGTCCTTTGGGGTCCTACGAGCAGTACTTC
d_gene: -
v_gene: TRBV6-5
abundance: -
j_gene: TRBJ2-7

CDR3aa: CASSLRPTQGLTEAFF
CDR3nt: TGTGCCAGCAGCTTAAGACCGACCCAGGGGCTTACTGAAGCTTTCTTT
d_gene: -
v_gene: TRBV11-2
abundance: -
j_gene: TRBJ1-1

CDR3aa: CATRPTVTMGKNIQYF
CDR3nt: TGTGCCACCCGGCCCACAGTAACGATGGGAAAAAACATTCAGTACTTC
d_gene: -
v_gene: TRBV24-1
abundance: -
j_gene: TRBJ2-4

CDR3aa: CASSLLLGDYGYTF
CDR3nt: TGTGCCAGCAGTTTACTTTTGGGGGACTATGGCTACACCTTC
d_gene: -
v_gene: TRBV28
abundance: -
j_gene: TRBJ1-2

CDR3aa: CASSPREGATGKLFF
CDR3nt: TGTGCCAGCAGCCCGCGGGAGGGGGCCACGGGGAAACTGTTTTTT
d_gene: TRBD1
v_gene: TRBV6-2/TRBV6-3
abundance: -
j_gene: TRBJ1-4

CDR3aa: CASSLIRTRTEAFF
CDR3nt: TGTGCCAGCAGCTTAATCCGAACCCGCACTGAAGCTTTCTTT
d_gene: -
v_gene: TRBV7-2
abundance: -
j_gene: TRBJ1-1

CDR3aa: CASSQDVSLTTEAFF
CDR3nt: TGTGCCAGCAGCCAAGATGTGTCCCTTACCACTGAAGCTTTCTTT
d_gene: -
v_gene: TRBV3-1/TRBV3-2
abundance: -
j_gene: TRBJ1-1

CDR3aa: CASSYGPDSVSGAFF
CDR3nt: TGTGCCAGCAGCTACGGCCCGGACAGCGTTTCTGGGGCTTTCTTT
d_gene: -
v_gene: TRBV7-9
abundance: -
j_gene: TRBJ1-1

CDR3aa: CASISREGASQPQHF
CDR3nt: TGTGCCAGTATTTCCCGGGAGGGGGCAAGCCAGCCCCAGCATTTT
d_gene: TRBD1
v_gene: TRBV19
abundance: -
j_gene: TRBJ1-5

CDR3aa: CASSLVDTNTGELFF
CDR3nt: TGCGCCAGCAGCTTGGTCGACACAAACACCGGGGAGCTGTTTTTT
d_gene: -
v_gene: TRBV5-1
abundance: -
j_gene: TRBJ2-2

CDR3aa: CASSLVEHLGETQYF
CDR3nt: TGCGCCAGCAGCTTGGTGGAGCACCTCGGGGAGACCCAGTACTTC
d_gene: -
v_gene: TRBV5-1
abundance: few
j_gene: TRBJ2-5

CDR3aa: CASSLDRGDEQFF
CDR3nt: TGTGCCAGCAGCTTAGATCGAGGTGATGAGCAGTTCTTC
d_gene: -
v_gene: TRBV11-2
abundance: -
j_gene: TRBJ2-1

CDR3aa: CASSRSRDQETQYF
CDR3nt: TGTGCCAGTAGTAGATCTCGGGACCAAGAGACCCAGTACTTC
d_gene: -
v_gene: TRBV19
abundance: -
j_gene: TRBJ2-5

CDR3aa: CASSLVGSTEAFF
CDR3nt: TGTGCCAGCAGTTTAGTAGGGAGCACTGAAGCTTTCTTT
d_gene: -
v_gene: TRBV6-5
abundance: -
j_gene: TRBJ1-1

CDR3aa: CASREPGLAGVWNEQFF
CDR3nt: TGTGCCAGCAGAGAACCGGGACTAGCGGGAGTATGGAATGAGCAGTTCTTC
d_gene: TRBD2
v_gene: TRBV7-2
abundance: -
j_gene: TRBJ2-1

CDR3aa: CASRVIRERGYGYTF
CDR3nt: TGTGCCAGCAGAGTAATAAGGGAACGTGGCTATGGCTACACCTTC
d_gene: -
v_gene: TRBV2
abundance: -
j_gene: TRBJ1-2

CDR3aa: CASSLGGQGTEAFF
CDR3nt: TGTGCCAGCAGCTTAGGCGGTCAGGGAACTGAAGCTTTCTTT
d_gene: -
v_gene: TRBV11-1
abundance: -
j_gene: TRBJ1-1

CDR3aa: CASSQRGATEAFF
CDR3nt: TGCGCCAGCAGCCAACGAGGTGCCACTGAAGCTTTCTTT
d_gene: -
v_gene: TRBV4-1
abundance: -
j_gene: TRBJ1-1